The 4 T cell receptor beta chains reported below all come from one sample, sequenced in a study of PD-L1 blockade in urothelial cancer. The repertoire was sequenced with immunoSEQ multiplex PCR; TCRdb's copy has only in-frame clones and lacks some. The sample contains around 27,000 clones, 65% to 90% of which appear only once. Specimen: PBMCs, collected around atezolizumab (anti-PD-L1) treatment. Receptors originate from a man aged 50-59 years with urothelial cancer.

The chain combines TRBV19 with TRBJ2-3, with 7 nucleotides matching TRBD1. CDR1 LNHDA and CDR2 SQIVND come from the germline V gene (reference sequence). V was clipped by 6 bases and J by 4 bases; unmatched bases: 7. CDR3 size: 14 residues. The CDR3 loop is CASRNRGGADTQYF. The CDR3 DNA reads as TGTGCCAGTAGAAACAGGGGCGGCGCAGATACGCAGTATTTT. The full variable domain, in which reference TRBV19 and TRBJ2-3 provide the parts outside the CDR3, is DGGITQSPKYLFRKEGQNVTLSCEQNLNHDAMYWYRQDPGQGLRLIYYSQIVNDFQKGDIAEGYSVSREKKESFPLTVTSAQKNPTAFYLCASRNRGGADTQYFGPGTRLTVL.

V gene TRBV9 combines with J gene TRBJ2-1, with a weak D call TRBD2 (5 bases). The CDR3 sequence is 15 residues long. The V and J ends lost 0 bases and 2 bases respectively, with 9 bases between them. Per the germline V gene, CDR1 is SGDLS and CDR2 is YYNGEE. CDR3 in DNA: TGTGCCAGCAGCGTAGGTCGGGGTGCCTACAATGAGCAGTTCTTC. Translating it yields CASSVGRGAYNEQFF.

The chain joins TRBV11-2 to TRBJ1-6; D gene unclear. The V and J ends lost 1 base and 2 bases respectively, with 6 bases between them. The CDR3 spans 15 residues. The germline gives CDR1 SGHAT, CDR2 FQNNGV. CDR3 amino acids: CASSLAGPYNSPLHF. The CDR3 bases are TGTGCCAGCAGCTTAGCAGGTCCCTATAATTCACCCCTCCACTTT.

The V and J genes are TRBV7-8 and TRBJ1-6; no clear D. Germline-derived CDR1 and CDR2 are SGHVS and FQNEAQ. V shed 6 bases and J shed 5 bases, with 14 bases lying between them. The CDR3 totals 15 residues. As DNA, the CDR3 is TGTGCCAGCAGGGCCCGGAGAGGCGATAATTCACCCCTCCACTTT. This encodes CASRARRGDNSPLHF. Full variable domain (rest looked up from reference TRBV7-8 and TRBJ1-6): GAGVSQSPRYKVAKRGQDVALRCDPISGHVSLFWYQQALGQGPEFLTYFQNEAQLDKSGLPSDRFFAERPEGSVSTLKIQRTQQEDSAVYLCASRARRGDNSPLHFGNGTRLTVT.